The entry below describes one T cell receptor beta chain. The record originates from a study of blood T cell repertoires in COVID-19. At the level of the study: The origin of the acute and convalescent COVID-19 samples was the United States, Italy and Spain. In each case, the material was cDNA or gDNA derived from T cells, B-cell-depleted T cells, or PBMCs.

The V and J ends lost 5 bases and 1 base, in that order; junction bases with no gene match: 11. Per germline, CDR1 SGHTA and CDR2 FQGNSA. This CDR3 contains 17 residues. The table came from immunoSEQ multiplex PCR; TCRdb's copy has only in-frame clones and leaves some out. Of 470,000 or so clones in the sample, 70% to 90% were seen once. The rearrangement uses TRBV7-2 and TRBJ2-4, with 7 bases aligning to TRBD1. The sample taken for sequencing was peripheral blood. The TCR comes from a human donor in a cohort sampled during active COVID-19. CDR3 loop: CASSPRRQGIAKNIQYF. CDR3 in DNA: TGTGCCAGCAGCCCGCGTAGACAGGGAATCGCCAAAAACATTCAGTACTTC. Using reference TRBV7-2 and TRBJ2-4 for the parts outside the CDR3, the full variable domain is GAGVSQSPSNKVTEKGKDVELRCDPISGHTALYWYRQSLGQGLEFLIYFQGNSAPDKSGLPSDRFSAERTGGSVSTLTIQRTQQEDSAVYLCASSPRRQGIAKNIQYFGAGTRLSVL.